Described below is a single T cell receptor (beta chain) sequence and its context. Its specificity is unknown. The V and J ends lost 6 bases and 1 base respectively, with 14 bases between them. Per the germline V gene, CDR1 is SGHTA and CDR2 is FQGTGA. This CDR3 region has 15 residues. Primers: 60 Vbeta forward and 13 Jbeta reverse. Profiled with immunoSEQ multiplex PCR; TCRdb holds only in-frame clones, not every one. Among some 140,000 clones listed, approximately 74% were seen once. The sample originates from a study of cytomegalovirus exposure and HLA in healthy donors. Study-wide context: Early released data had roughly 81 million unique TCRs, all coming from HLA-typed donors. Findings and limits, study-wide: Reportedly, cytomegalovirus status was diagnosed with high sensitivity and specificity. CMV serostatus was the only recorded immune exposure for donors.

The J gene is TRBJ2-3, the V gene TRBV7-3; D not resolved. The sample was PBMCs. The sequence was collected from a man aged 18-30 years in good health and CMV-seronegative. The CDR3 DNA sequence: TGTGCCAGCAGTCCCTACGCCGGAGGCACAGATACGCAGTATTTT. Encoded protein: CASSPYAGGTDTQYF.